The clone carrying this T cell receptor beta chain was seen many times. Antigen unknown. V lost 3 bases, J lost 0 bases, and 6 bases lay in between. This CDR3 contains 15 residues. Per germline, CDR1 SEHNR and CDR2 FQNEAQ (reference sequence). These data are taken from a study of blood T cells in healthy people across ages. Study in general: Per two T cells, template switching captured roughly one barcoded beta molecule. Study-wide points: Using unsorted PBMCs precluded a conclusive naive versus antigen-experienced comparison. Donors of long life had a larger count of naive CD4+ cells and greater diversity than aged donors.

A sample-barcoded 5' primer and a J-beta primer mix were used in a second PCR of roughly 7 to 12 cycles. The template-switch adaptor, which had 12 random nucleotides, put a tag on each cDNA molecule. Via MiXCR, TCRdb re-called the 5' RACE reads, giving one row per CDR3 protein. The table records about 800,000 distinct CDR3 sequences, 55% to 75% of them present only once. The receptor's source is a man aged 30-40 years in good health. The material sequenced was blood. This chain connects TRBV7-9 to TRBJ2-6, with D possibly being TRBD1 or TRBD2 (5 bases each). The CDR3 DNA reads TGTGCCAGCAGCTTGGGGGTCTCTGGGGCCAACGTCCTGACTTTC. Its translation is CASSLGVSGANVLTF.